This paragraph reports one T cell receptor beta chain. Its specificity is not known. CDR1 is GTSNPN and CDR2 is SVGIG in the germline V gene (reference sequence). V lost 4 bases to trimming and J lost 5 bases; unmatched junction nucleotides: 5. The CDR3 has 12 amino acids. Everyone who donated was a Caucasian adult who lived in Nashville, Tennessee. The data were obtained in a study of shared clonotypes between healthy human individuals. Study as a whole: There were three CD4 naive, three CD4 memory, two CD8 naive and one CD8 memory plates per donor.

Method: immunoSEQ multiplex PCR; TCRdb's copy keeps in-frame clones and lacks some. The data show 2 million to 2.5 million clones, roughly 93% seen once. Study-level findings and limits: Generation probabilities of non-shared clonotypes were lower (relative to those shared by all four donors). Sampling covered nothing but blood. Tissue TCR repertoires likely differ from those found in blood.

This receptor was taken from a young man in good health. Some clones in this sample may be carry-over from other donors' samples. The sequenced sample was naive CD4+ T cells from PBMCs. The subset was: CD45RA+ positively selected. The chain is built from TRBV30 and TRBJ2-7, with 7 bases matching TRBD2. Written as DNA, the CDR3 is TGTGCCTGGACCTCACGGGGGGACGAGCAGTACTTC. The encoded protein is CAWTSRGDEQYF.